The 30 T cell receptor beta chains below were found in one sample sequenced in a study of cytomegalovirus exposure and HLA in healthy donors (dated by TCRdb to 2015 to 2018). Library preparation employed the immunoSEQ multiplex PCR assay. For the multiplex PCR, a mixture combining 60 forward primers for TCR Vbeta segments and 13 reverse primers for TCR Jbeta segments was used. The table was pulled from immuneACCESS by TCRdb, which kept in-frame rearrangements only. Such tables lose some clones; where checked, under half of the loss comes from unresolved V genes, and the rest has no known cause. For this sample the table gives 100,000 to 120,000 clones, of which about 61% were detected only once. The ten top clones hold roughly 8.3% of the sample. Input material: PBMCs. The receptors originated from a man between 18 and 35 years old in good health and CMV-seropositive.

The chain has TRBV19 and TRBJ2-4; TRBD1 might be the D (6 bases). There are 16 residues in the CDR3. The V gene's germline CDR1 is LNHDA and CDR2 SQIVND (reference sequence). V lost 3 bases and J 3 bases, leaving 15 bases between the germline ends. The CDR3 region is CASSIGTSGVKNIQYF. As DNA, the CDR3 is TGTGCCAGTAGTATTGGGACAAGTGGAGTCAAAAACATTCAGTACTTC.

The V gene is TRBV4-1, the J gene TRBJ1-6; D is undetermined. The germline gives CDR1 MGHRA, CDR2 YSYEKL. The CDR3 spans 17 residues. V lost 2 bases and J lost 2, with 13 bases in between. CDR3 DNA: TGCGCCAGCAGCCAAACTGCCCCCGGGACCTATAATTCACCCCTCCACTTT. Amino acid sequence: CASSQTAPGTYNSPLHF.

The chain uses TRBV19 and TRBJ2-4, with 7 bases matching TRBD1. The CDR3 is 14 amino acids. V lost 8 bases to trimming and J lost 1 base; unmatched junction nucleotides: 5. CDR1 and CDR2 from the germline V gene are LNHDA and SQIVND (reference sequence). This chain's CDR3 is CASGDSSAKNIQYF. The CDR3 nucleotides read TGTGCCAGTGGGGACAGTTCGGCCAAAAACATTCAGTACTTC.

This chain links TRBV2 with TRBJ2-6, with D tentatively TRBD2 (7 bases). The V end was cut by 3 bases, the J end by 2 bases, with 11 bases between. Germline V gene sequence: CDR1 SNHLY, CDR2 FYNNEI. This CDR3 comprises 16 residues. The CDR3 here is CASSEEGGPGANVLTF. In DNA form, the CDR3 reads TGTGCCAGCAGTGAGGAGGGGGGGCCTGGGGCCAACGTCCTGACTTTC.

The chain combines TRBV10-3 with TRBJ2-5, with D maybe TRBD2 (6 bases). The CDR3 is 16 amino acids. Trimming removed 0 bases from V and 2 bases from J, with 13 bases in between. In germline, CDR1 is ENHRY, CDR2 SYGVKD. The CDR3 DNA sequence: TGTGCCATCAGTGAGTCCTCCAAGCGGGCTCAAGAGACCCAGTACTTC. Translation gives CAISESSKRAQETQYF.

This chain connects TRBV28 to TRBJ1-5; 10 bases match TRBD1. Trimming took 5 bases from V and 4 from J; bases not matched to a gene: 11. The CDR3 has 17 residues. Germline V gives CDR1 MDHEN, CDR2 SYDVKM. The CDR3 region has the DNA TGTGCCAGCAGTCTCGAATCGTGGACAGGGGGGAATCAGCCCCAGCATTTT. Translating gives CASSLESWTGGNQPQHF.

The chain combines TRBV19 with TRBJ2-1; D possibly corresponds to TRBD1 (7 bases). The CDR3 is 15 amino acids. Trimming left V 4 bases short and J 2 bases short, with 12 bases between. Germline CDR1 reads LNHDA; CDR2 reads SQIVND (reference sequence). The DNA for the CDR3 is TGTGCCAGTAGTAAGGGGGGACAGACCTACAATGAGCAGTTCTTC. Its protein product is CASSKGGQTYNEQFF.

The chain uses TRBV6-1 and TRBJ1-2, with TRBD1 as a possible D gene (5 bases). From germline, CDR1 is MNHNS and CDR2 SASEGT. This CDR3 is 15 amino acids long. Trimming cost V 8 bases and J 3 bases, with 19 bases left between them. The CDR3 is CASGAARTYDYGYTF. As DNA, the CDR3 is TGTGCCAGCGGGGCAGCCCGCACTTATGACTATGGCTACACCTTC.

The chain combines TRBV28 with TRBJ1-2; D might be TRBD1 (5 bases). V gave up 3 bases and J gave up 2 bases, with 10 bases separating them. Germline loops: CDR1 MDHEN, CDR2 SYDVKM. CDR3 length: 14 amino acids. As DNA, the CDR3 is TGTGCCAGCAGTTTGGGGGGGGTCAACTATGGCTACACCTTC. Its translation is CASSLGGVNYGYTF.

This chain links TRBV2 with TRBJ1-6, with 9 bases fitting TRBD1. V lost 0 bases, J lost 9 bases, and 3 bases stayed unmatched. CDR3 size: 15 residues. CDR1 and CDR2 from the germline V gene are SNHLY and FYNNEI. As DNA, the CDR3 is TGTGCCAGCAGTGAAGCACAGGGGGCGGGTTCACCCCTCCACTTT. It codes for CASSEAQGAGSPLHF.

V is TRBV2 and J is TRBJ1-6; 7 bases map to TRBD1. CDR1 and CDR2 (germline): SNHLY, FYNNEI. V was clipped by 5 bases and J by 7 bases; unmatched bases: 8. CDR3 size: 15 residues. The CDR3 DNA follows: TGTGCCAGCAGTCCACAGGGGTTGCGGAATTCACCCCTCCACTTT. Encoded protein: CASSPQGLRNSPLHF.

This chain links TRBV11-2 with TRBJ2-7; 8 bases are a match to TRBD1. V was clipped by 4 bases and J by 7 bases; unmatched bases: 9. The CDR3 is made up of 14 amino acids. Germline V gives CDR1 SGHAT, CDR2 FQNNGV. The CDR3 coding sequence is TGTGCCAGCAGCTCTCAGGGGGCTCTGGGGGAGCAGTACGTC. It is translated as CASSSQGALGEQYV.

This chain uses TRBV7-9 with TRBJ1-5; D remains ambiguous. Germline V gene data show CDR1 as SEHNR and CDR2 as FQNEAQ (reference sequence). V was cut by 1 base and J by 7 bases, with 8 bases left in between. This CDR3 is built from 13 residues. The CDR3 DNA sequence: TGTGCCAGCAGCTTAGATCCGCGGCAGCCCCAGCATTTT. This gives the protein CASSLDPRQPQHF.

The sample holds a few counts of this clone. The CDR3 loop reads CASNTQGGYTEAFF. Here the CDR3 DNA reads TGTGCCAGCAATACCCAGGGGGGCTACACTGAAGCTTTCTTT. The chain couples TRBV6-5 to TRBJ1-1; 7 nucleotides match TRBD1. Trimming took 7 bases from V and 3 from J; bases not matched to a gene: 8. The CDR3 extends over 14 amino acids. Germline V lookup: CDR1 MNHEY, CDR2 SVGAGI.

V gene TRBV6-6 combines with J gene TRBJ2-3; D unclear. CDR1 MNHNY and CDR2 SVGAGI come from the germline V gene (reference sequence). V lost 6 bases to trimming and J lost 2 bases, with 3 bases between them. The CDR3 contains 11 residues. The CDR3: CASSITDTQYF. CDR3 sequence (DNA): TGTGCCAGCAGCATCACAGATACGCAGTATTTT.

This clone has only one observation. This chain joins TRBV7-2 and TRBJ2-5; D gene uncertain. Germline V CDR1 and CDR2: SGHTA, FQGNSA. This CDR3 is 14 amino acids long. The V and J ends lost 1 base and 4 bases respectively, with 10 bases between them. The CDR3 protein is CASSLVPVSETQYF. Written as DNA, the CDR3 is TGTGCCAGCAGCTTAGTTCCAGTTTCAGAGACCCAGTACTTC.

The chain combines TRBV15 with TRBJ2-3, with 7 nucleotides matching TRBD1. This CDR3 has 19 amino acids. Germline trimming cut 6 bases from V and 0 bases from J; bases unmatched to any gene: 18. In germline, CDR1 is LNHNV, CDR2 YYDKDF (reference sequence). CDR3 sequence: CATRGPGTATHGSTDTQYF. CDR3 DNA: TGTGCCACCAGGGGGCCTGGGACAGCAACGCACGGGAGCACAGATACGCAGTATTTT.

This clone was seen a few times. This rearrangement joins TRBV11-3 to TRBJ2-6; 7 bases map to TRBD2. The germline gives CDR1 SGHNT, CDR2 YENEEA. The CDR3 is 16 residues long. The V segment lost 2 bases and the J segment 1 base; nucleotides outside the gene matches: 2. This CDR3 is CASSLMGGSGANVLTF. In nucleotides, the CDR3 is TGTGCCAGCAGCTTAATGGGGGGGTCTGGGGCCAACGTCCTGACTTTC.

The chain uses TRBV28 and TRBJ2-7; a possible D gene is TRBD1 (6 bases). V was clipped by 3 bases and J by 5 bases, with 17 bases between them. The CDR3 extends over 15 amino acids. Germline loops: CDR1 MDHEN, CDR2 SYDVKM. CDR3 loop: CASSLVGGRPNEQYF. In DNA form, the CDR3 reads TGTGCCAGCAGTTTGGTAGGGGGTAGGCCTAACGAGCAGTACTTC. Based on the CDR3 plus reference TRBV28 and TRBJ2-7, the full variable domain is DVKVTQSSRYLVKRTGEKVFLECVQDMDHENMFWYRQDPGLGLRLIYFSYDVKMKEKGDIPEGYSVSREKKERFSLILESASTNQTSMYLCASSLVGGRPNEQYFGPGTRLTVT.

This chain links TRBV30 with TRBJ1-2; the match to TRBD1 covers 7 bases. This CDR3 is built from 13 residues. Germline V CDR1 and CDR2: GTSNPN, SVGIG (reference sequence). The V and J ends lost 5 bases and 10 bases, in that order; junction bases with no gene match: 13. CDR3 residues: CAWGNPGGRIYTF. Here the CDR3 DNA reads TGTGCCTGGGGGAACCCAGGGGGAAGGATCTACACCTTC. The full variable domain, with the rest looked up from reference TRBV30 and TRBJ1-2, is SQTIHQWPATLVQPVGSPLSLECTVEGTSNPNLYWYRQAAGRGLQLLFYSVGIGQISSEVPQNLSASRPQDRQFILSSKKLLLSDSGFYLCAWGNPGGRIYTFGSGTRLTVV.

This chain joins TRBV2 and TRBJ2-1; 13 bases fit TRBD2. V gave up 6 bases and J gave up 7 bases; unmatched junction bases: 6. Germline assignment: CDR1 SNHLY and CDR2 FYNNEI. The CDR3 is 15 amino acids. The CDR3 reads CASRLLAGGHNEQFF. The CDR3 nucleotides read TGTGCCAGCAGGTTACTAGCGGGGGGGCATAATGAGCAGTTCTTC.

V usage is TRBV9 and J usage is TRBJ1-2; 9 bases line up with TRBD1. Looked up from germline, CDR1 is SGDLS and CDR2 is YYNGEE. V dropped 3 bases and J dropped 4; count of bases not matched to a gene: 7. The CDR3 has 15 amino acids. The CDR3 bases are TGTGCCAGCAGCGCGCAACAGGGGGCAGGCTATGGCTACACCTTC. Its translation is CASSAQQGAGYGYTF.

This clone was seen a single time. The chain joins TRBV5-4 to TRBJ2-5; 7 bases agree with TRBD1. V shed 4 bases, J shed 2 bases, and the junction held 5 bases outside the gene matches. The V gene's germline CDR1 is SGHNT and CDR2 YYREEE (reference sequence). CDR3 length: 14 amino acids. The DNA of the CDR3 is TGTGCCAGCAGCCCGGGACAGCAGCAAGAGACCCAGTACTTC. This encodes CASSPGQQQETQYF.

On this clone: Other DNA sequences in the sample encode the same CDR3. The J gene is TRBJ2-1, the V gene TRBV29-1; 10 bases match TRBD2. Germline V lookup: CDR1 SQVTM, CDR2 ANQGSEA. There are 16 residues in the CDR3. The junction had 8 bases not matched to a gene; V was cut back by 6 bases and J by 0 bases. DNA of the CDR3: TGCAGCGTCGTTAGCGGGGGGACCAGCTCCTACAATGAGCAGTTCTTC. It codes for CSVVSGGTSSYNEQFF.

There are a few counts of this clone. The V gene is TRBV5-1, the J gene TRBJ2-5; TRBD1 matches 10 bases. V was clipped by 4 bases and J by 5 bases; unmatched bases: 5. The CDR3 spans 14 residues. The germline V gene has CDR1 SGHRS and CDR2 YFSETQ. DNA of the CDR3: TGCGCCAGCAGCCCACGGACAGGGGGTGAGACCCAGTACTTC. It codes for CASSPRTGGETQYF.

This chain uses TRBV5-4 with TRBJ2-5; D is possibly TRBD2 (5 bases). CDR3 length: 15 amino acids. Trimming pared 4 bases from V and 2 bases from J, leaving 15 bases between. Germline loops: CDR1 SGHNT, CDR2 YYREEE (reference sequence). CDR3 region: CASSGITGSQETQYF. The DNA of the CDR3 is TGTGCCAGCAGCGGGATTACGGGGTCACAAGAGACCCAGTACTTC.

This chain joins TRBV10-3 and TRBJ2-3; D is ambiguous. CDR1 ENHRY and CDR2 SYGVKD come from the germline V gene. Trimming pared 5 bases from V and 6 bases from J, leaving 15 bases between. The CDR3 totals 14 residues. CDR3: CAISTLDSGDTQYF. The CDR3 DNA reads as TGTGCCATCAGTACTCTAGACTCCGGGGATACGCAGTATTTT.

This clone was seen only a few times. The rearrangement uses TRBV5-1 and TRBJ2-3; maybe TRBD2 (6 bases). V lost 2 bases to trimming and J lost 0 bases, with 13 bases between them. The CDR3 is 16 amino acids. In germline, CDR1 is SGHRS, CDR2 YFSETQ. The CDR3 loop reads CASSLLPGTSTDTQYF. The DNA of the CDR3 is TGCGCCAGCAGCTTATTACCTGGGACTAGCACAGATACGCAGTATTTT.

This chain links TRBV9 with TRBJ1-6; D not certain. Germline CDR1 and CDR2: SGDLS and YYNGEE. The CDR3 is made up of 13 amino acids. V was pared by 3 bases and J by 9 bases, with 10 bases between. In DNA form, the CDR3 reads TGTGCCAGCAGCGCAGGCCCGGTTTCACCCCTCCACTTT. Amino acid sequence: CASSAGPVSPLHF.

V usage is TRBV6-1 and J usage is TRBJ1-2, with D maybe TRBD1 (6 bases). Germline CDR1 reads MNHNS; CDR2 reads SASEGT. This CDR3 region has 17 residues. Trimming shortened V by 3 bases and J by 5 bases, and 22 bases separated the two germline ends. CDR3 protein: CASSEGATDSDLYGYTF. The CDR3 bases are TGTGCCAGCAGTGAGGGGGCGACAGACAGTGATCTTTATGGCTACACCTTC.